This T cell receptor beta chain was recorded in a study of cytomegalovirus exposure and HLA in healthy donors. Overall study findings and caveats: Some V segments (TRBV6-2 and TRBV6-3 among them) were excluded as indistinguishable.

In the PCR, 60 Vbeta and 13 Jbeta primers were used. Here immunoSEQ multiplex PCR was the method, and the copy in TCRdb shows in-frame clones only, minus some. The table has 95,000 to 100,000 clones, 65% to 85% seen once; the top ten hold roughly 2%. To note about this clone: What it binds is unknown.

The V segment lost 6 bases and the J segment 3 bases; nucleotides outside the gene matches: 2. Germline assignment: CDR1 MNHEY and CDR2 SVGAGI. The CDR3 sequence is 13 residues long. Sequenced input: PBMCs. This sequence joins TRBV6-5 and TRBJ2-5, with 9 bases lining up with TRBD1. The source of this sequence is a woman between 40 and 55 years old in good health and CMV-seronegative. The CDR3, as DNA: TGTGCCAGCAGCCGGGACAGGGAAGAGACCCAGTACTTC. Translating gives CASSRDREETQYF.